The 12 T cell receptor beta chains below all came from one sample that was sequenced in a study of T-cell reconstitution after alpha-beta-depleted transplantation in children. Construction of the TCRbeta library involved unique molecular identifiers. TCRdb used MiXCR to reprocess the PCR reads, holding one entry per CDR3 protein. This table has some 76,000 distinct CDR3 sequences, under 13% appearing once. This material consisted of PBMCs, taken before TCRalphabeta/CD19-depleted stem cell transplant. Receptors originate from a boy between 10 and 17 years old with acute myeloid leukemia, due to receive a stem cell transplant.

J is TRBJ1-1 and V is TRBV29-1; D remains ambiguous. Germline CDR1 reads SQVTM; CDR2 reads ANQGSEA. Trimming shortened V by 6 bases and J by 1 base, and 15 bases separated the two germline ends. The CDR3 contains 14 residues. This chain's CDR3 is CSVSVRIANTEAFF. CDR3 nucleotide sequence: TGCAGCGTCTCGGTCAGGATTGCGAACACTGAAGCTTTCTTT.

This clonotype was counted ten times or more. The rearrangement joins TRBV12-3 or TRBV12-4 to TRBJ1-2; TRBD1 matches 8 bases. This CDR3 comprises 14 residues. V was pared by 3 bases and J by 4 bases, with 4 bases of the junction left unmatched. CDR3 DNA: TGTGCCAGCAGTTTCGCGGGGACAGGCTATGGCTACACCTTC. Its protein product is CASSFAGTGYGYTF.

The table lists this clonotype with many counts. The chain is built from TRBV6-5 and TRBJ2-1; 8 bases are shared with TRBD2. Germline CDR1 and CDR2: MNHEY and SVGAGI. The trim removed 4 bases at V and 4 bases at J, leaving 15 bases unmatched. The CDR3 runs to 18 residues. Here the CDR3 DNA reads TGTGCCAGCAGTTCCCCGGGGGGGCGGCTGAAGACATACAATGAGCAGTTCTTC. Amino acid sequence: CASSSPGGRLKTYNEQFF.

This clonotype was counted many times. This chain links TRBV20-1 with TRBJ1-4, with D perhaps TRBD1 (6 bases). The CDR3 consists of 13 residues. The ends were cut back, 3 bases at V and 7 bases at J, with 12 bases in the middle. Germline V gene data show CDR1 as DFQATT and CDR2 as SNEGSKA (reference sequence). For the CDR3, the DNA is TGCAGTGCTAGTTCAGGGGTTGTTGAAAAACTGTTTTTT. It specifies CSASSGVVEKLFF.

The rearrangement joins TRBV5-3 to TRBJ2-1; D perhaps matches TRBD2 (5 bases). TRBV5-3 is sorted into the ORF group, with uncertain function. The CDR3 runs 14 residues. Trimming pared 9 bases from V and 6 bases from J, leaving 19 bases between. CDR3 sequence: CAMSLARACNEQFF. The CDR3 DNA reads as TGTGCCATGAGCTTGGCGCGGGCCTGCAATGAGCAGTTCTTC.

This clonotype was found many times. The chain links TRBV20-1 to TRBJ1-4; TRBD1 matches at 9 bases. The CDR3 length is 13 residues. Germline V gene lookup returns CDR1 DFQATT and CDR2 SNEGSKA (reference sequence). V lost 5 bases to trimming and J lost 6 bases; unmatched junction nucleotides: 4. The CDR3 DNA sequence: TGCAGTGCTTCCGGGACAGGGCATGAAAAACTGTTTTTT. Translating it yields CSASGTGHEKLFF.

This clonotype was recorded many times. This chain uses TRBV6-5 with TRBJ1-2; D remains unclear. The length of the CDR3 is 15 residues. From germline, CDR1 is MNHEY and CDR2 SVGAGI. V dropped 0 bases and J dropped 4 bases, with 12 bases sitting between them. The CDR3 region has the DNA TGTGCCAGCAGTTACTCGAACCAGCTCCTCTATGGCTACACCTTC. Protein: CASSYSNQLLYGYTF.

This clonotype was observed many times. The rearrangement joins TRBV7-9 to TRBJ1-1, with D perhaps TRBD1 (6 bases). CDR3 length: 15 residues. Germline assignment: CDR1 SEHNR and CDR2 FQNEAQ (reference sequence). V shed 4 bases and J shed 1 base, with 13 bases lying between them. The CDR3 here is CASSSDGTWNTEAFF. CDR3 in DNA: TGTGCCAGCAGCTCCGACGGGACATGGAACACTGAAGCTTTCTTT.

This clonotype was counted at least ten times. The V gene is TRBV4-2, the J gene TRBJ2-1; TRBD2 aligns across 12 bases. Germline values: CDR1 LGHNA, CDR2 YNFKEQ. Trimming cost V 1 base and J 7 bases; bases outside gene matches: 8. The length of the CDR3 is 17 residues. Here the CDR3 DNA reads TGTGCCAGCAGCCAAGGGGTAGGGCTAGCGGGAGGGAATGAGCAGTTCTTC. It is translated as CASSQGVGLAGGNEQFF.

The chain links TRBV30 to TRBJ2-3; 7 nucleotides agree with TRBD1. Trimming cost V 5 bases and J 2 bases; bases outside gene matches: 4. The CDR3 totals 13 residues. The germline gives CDR1 GTSNPN, CDR2 SVGIG (reference sequence). CDR3 amino acids: CAWYRGPTDTQYF. CDR3 DNA sequence: TGTGCCTGGTACAGGGGTCCCACAGATACGCAGTATTTT.

This clonotype was found many times. The chain has TRBV5-1 and TRBJ2-7, with 10 bases aligning to TRBD1. This CDR3 spans 16 amino acids. The V gene's germline CDR1 is SGHRS and CDR2 YFSETQ. V lost 0 bases and J lost 4; bases outside the gene matches: 7. CDR3 protein: CASSLASGTGVYEQYF. CDR3 nucleotides: TGCGCCAGCAGCTTGGCCTCCGGGACAGGGGTATACGAGCAGTACTTC.

This clonotype was detected a few times. The DNA for the CDR3 is TGTGCCAGCAGTTACTCGAAGACTAGCGTGTACCAAGAGACCCAGTACTTC. Translating gives CASSYSKTSVYQETQYF. The rearrangement links TRBV6-2 or TRBV6-3 to TRBJ2-5, with TRBD2 matching over 8 bases. J gave up 0 bases and V 0 bases, and 6 bases lay outside the gene matches. Germline V gives CDR1 MNHEY, CDR2 SVGEGT. This CDR3 has 17 amino acids.